One sample yielded the 16 T cell receptor beta chains listed below, sequenced in a study of post-analysis software for immune sequencing data. Unique molecular identifiers were carried by the TCR beta cDNA libraries. TCRdb reprocessed the PCR reads via MiXCR and lists one record per CDR3 protein. Seen here are 500,000 to 600,000 distinct CDR3 sequences, around 44% observed once, and the top ten hold 1.7%. Study observations and caveats: Patients had higher frequencies than controls of about five TRBV segments, including TRBV5-6, TRBV5-1 and TRBV20-1.

Antigens for these TCRs are unknown. Sequences were obtained from blood. The receptors shown here come from a girl aged 5 to 17 with multiple sclerosis.

The CDR3: CASARGAYNEQFF. The DNA of the CDR3 is TGTGCCAGCGCTCGGGGGGCATACAATGAGCAGTTCTTC. The rearrangement links TRBV7-9 to TRBJ2-1; a possible D gene is TRBD2 (7 bases). The CDR3 runs 13 residues. V lost 8 bases, J lost 4 bases, and 12 bases lay in between. Germline V gene sequence: CDR1 SEHNR, CDR2 FQNEAQ (reference sequence). Combining the CDR3 with reference TRBV7-9 and TRBJ2-1 gives the whole variable domain DTGVSQNPRHKITKRGQNVTFRCDPISEHNRLYWYRQTLGQGPEFLTYFQNEAQLEKSRLLSDRFSAERPKGSFSTLEIQRTEQGDSAMYLCASARGAYNEQFFGPGTRLTVL.

In this sample, this clonotype turned up many times. CDR3 sequence (DNA): TGTGCCAGCAGCCCTGGACCCTCCTACGAGCAGTACTTC. It specifies CASSPGPSYEQYF. This sequence joins TRBV14 and TRBJ2-7, with D uncertain. V was clipped by 4 bases and J by 0 bases, with 7 bases between them. CDR1 is SGHDN and CDR2 is FVKESK in the germline V gene. This CDR3 spans 13 amino acids.

This clonotype was counted only a few times. This rearrangement joins TRBV9 to TRBJ2-3; D uncertain. With 1 base removed from V and 9 bases from J, the gap between germline ends came to 12 bases. Looked up from germline, CDR1 is SGDLS and CDR2 is YYNGEE. This CDR3 contains 13 residues. The CDR3 DNA sequence: TGTGCCAGCAGCGTAACGAAAGGTCGGACGCAGTATTTT. The encoded protein is CASSVTKGRTQYF. The variable domain in full, completed from reference TRBV9 and TRBJ2-3, reads DSGVTQTPKHLITATGQRVTLRCSPRSGDLSVYWYQQSLDQGLQFLIQYYNGEERAKGNILERFSAQQFPDLHSELNLSSLELGDSALYFCASSVTKGRTQYFGPGTRLTVL.

The chain has TRBV15 and TRBJ2-3, with D hard to call. V gave up 7 bases and J gave up 0 bases, with 11 bases separating them. CDR3 length equals 14 residues. Per the germline V gene, CDR1 is LNHNV and CDR2 is YYDKDF (reference sequence). The CDR3 here is CATTASFSTDTQYF. CDR3 bases: TGTGCCACCACCGCCAGTTTTAGCACAGATACGCAGTATTTT.

For the CDR3, the DNA is TGTGCCAGCAGCCAACCGGGAGGGGGTGAAGGGTCAGATACGCAGTATTTT. Translation: CASSQPGGGEGSDTQYF. The V and J genes are TRBV4-2 and TRBJ2-3; TRBD2 aligns across 8 bases. CDR1 is LGHNA, CDR2 YNFKEQ, per germline. V trimming: 2 bases; J trimming: 4 bases; junction bases outside the gene matches: 11. The CDR3 is made up of 17 amino acids.

This clonotype was seen only a few times. The V gene is TRBV10-3, the J gene TRBJ2-3; 8 nucleotides line up with TRBD2. CDR1 and CDR2 (germline): ENHRY, SYGVKD. The CDR3 spans 15 residues. J was trimmed by 3 bases and V by 7 bases; bases with no gene match: 9. The DNA for the CDR3 is TGTGCCATCAAACTTAGCGGGGAGGCTACAGATACGCAGTATTTT. It encodes CAIKLSGEATDTQYF.

This sequence joins TRBV6-6 and TRBJ2-7; D is perhaps TRBD1 (6 bases). The CDR3 covers 11 residues. The V end was cut by 11 bases, the J end by 8 bases, with 16 bases between. Germline-derived CDR1 and CDR2 are MNHNY and SVGAGI (reference sequence). The CDR3 loop is CACIVGGQQYF. The CDR3 bases are TGTGCCTGCATCGTAGGGGGACAGCAGTACTTC.

This clonotype was found a few times. This rearrangement joins TRBV12-3 or TRBV12-4 to TRBJ1-2; D perhaps matches TRBD1 (6 bases). V lost 8 bases to trimming and J lost 3 bases, with 19 bases between them. There are 15 residues in the CDR3. In nucleotides, the CDR3 is TGTGCCAGCCAAAAGGGGGGCAGGGCCCACTATGGCTACACCTTC. Protein: CASQKGGRAHYGYTF.

The V gene is TRBV15, the J gene TRBJ2-3; the match to TRBD1 covers 8 bases. Trimming cost V 0 bases and J 2 bases; bases outside gene matches: 7. Germline-derived CDR1 and CDR2 are LNHNV and YYDKDF (reference sequence). The CDR3 is made up of 17 amino acids. The CDR3 is CATSRDGGQETTDTQYF. CDR3 sequence (DNA): TGTGCCACCAGCAGAGATGGGGGACAGGAGACCACAGATACGCAGTATTTT. The variable domain in full, completed from reference TRBV15 and TRBJ2-3, reads DAMVIQNPRYQVTQFGKPVTLSCSQTLNHNVMYWYQQKSSQAPKLLFHYYDKDFNNEADTPDNFQSRRPNTSFCFLDIRSPGLGDTAMYLCATSRDGGQETTDTQYFGPGTRLTVL.

The chain couples TRBV6-1 to TRBJ2-1; maybe TRBD1 (6 bases). Per the germline V gene, CDR1 is MNHNS and CDR2 is SASEGT. The CDR3 runs to 13 residues. Trimming pared 4 bases from V and 8 bases from J, leaving 12 bases between. The CDR3 nucleotides are TGTGCCAGCAGTGTTACAGGGTTTTATGAGCAGTTCTTC. Encoded protein: CASSVTGFYEQFF.

The rearrangement joins TRBV20-1 to TRBJ2-3, with D perhaps TRBD1 (5 bases). Germline V gene sequence: CDR1 DFQATT, CDR2 SNEGSKA (reference sequence). The CDR3 is 12 amino acids. Between the trimmed V and J ends, which lost 0 bases and 9 bases, there was a span of 10 bases. The CDR3 loop is CSAREQGWTQYF. The CDR3 nucleotides read TGCAGTGCTAGAGAGCAGGGATGGACGCAGTATTTT.

This clonotype was seen more than once but under ten times. V is TRBV6-2 or TRBV6-3 and J is TRBJ1-6; D remains ambiguous. Germline V gives CDR1 MNHEY, CDR2 SVGEGT. Trimming left V 7 bases short and J 0 bases short, with 10 bases between. The CDR3 runs to 15 residues. Here the CDR3 DNA reads TGTGCCAGCAACCTCCGGAGCTCCTATAATTCACCCCTCCACTTT. This gives the protein CASNLRSSYNSPLHF.

The genes are TRBV7-2 and TRBJ1-2; 11 bases fit TRBD1. The CDR3 is 14 residues long. The germline gives CDR1 SGHTA, CDR2 FQGNSA. V gave up 5 bases and J gave up 7 bases; unmatched junction bases: 6. The CDR3 bases are TGTGCCAGCAGCAATGGACAGGGGGCTGGTGGCTACACCTTC. Its protein is CASSNGQGAGGYTF.

The sample holds a few counts of this clonotype. Germline is not matched at one junction end, which may reflect a read error. This CDR3 reads CASSFVGSGNTETQYF. Here the CDR3 DNA reads TGTGCCAGTAGTTTTGTCGGGTCCGGGAACACGGAGACCCAGTACTTC. This sequence joins TRBV28 and TRBJ2-5; D is possibly TRBD2 (5 bases). Per germline, CDR1 MDHEN and CDR2 SYDVKM. The CDR3 is made up of 16 amino acids. The complete variable domain, with remaining parts taken from reference TRBV28 and TRBJ2-5, reads DVKVTQSSRYLVKRTGEKVFLECVQDMDHENMFWYRQDPGLGLRLIYFSYDVKMKEKGDIPEGYSVSREKKERFSLILESASTNQTSMYLCASSFVGSGNTETQYFGPGTRLLVL.

The chain joins TRBV7-8 to TRBJ2-3; TRBD2 might be the D (6 bases). Germline V gives CDR1 SGHVS, CDR2 FQNEAQ. V lost 2 bases, J lost 2 bases, and 8 bases lay in between. There are 14 residues in the CDR3. CDR3 in DNA: TGTGCCAGCAGCTTACAGGGACTCACAGATACGCAGTATTTT. Its translation: CASSLQGLTDTQYF.

The DNA for the CDR3 is TGTGCCAGCAGCCCCTACTCCCTCCGGGACAGGGAAGAGAATGAGCAGTTCTTC. Translated, it gives CASSPYSLRDREENEQFF. V gene TRBV7-9 combines with J gene TRBJ2-1; 9 positions agree with TRBD1. The junction had 18 bases not matched to a gene; V was cut back by 5 bases and J by 7 bases. The V gene's germline CDR1 is SEHNR and CDR2 FQNEAQ (reference sequence). The CDR3 spans 18 residues.